Each of the 19 T cell receptor beta chains below was sequenced from the same sample in a study of T cells in Graves' hyperthyroidism and ophthalmopathy. Amplified TCR beta CDR3 regions derived from RNA transcripts. Carried out on the TCR CDR3, a first-round RT-PCR used the HTBI primer set. Using its own MiXCR run on the multiplex PCR reads, TCRdb lists one record per CDR3 protein. The sample carries 300,000 to 500,000 distinct CDR3 sequences, over 12% recorded once. The sequenced sample was blood. These TCRs come from a man over 45 with Graves' ophthalmopathy.

This clonotype was seen many times. V gene TRBV14 combines with J gene TRBJ2-1; D is perhaps TRBD2 (5 bases). The ends were cut back, 0 bases at V and 7 bases at J, with 13 bases in the middle. This CDR3 comprises 15 residues. Germline V gene data show CDR1 as SGHDN and CDR2 as FVKESK. In DNA, the CDR3 is TGTGCCAGCAGCCAAGATACGGGAAGGGCTAATGAGCAGTTCTTC. This sequence encodes CASSQDTGRANEQFF.

This clonotype was picked up many times. V is TRBV7-2 and J is TRBJ2-3; D uncertain. The CDR3 runs 15 residues. In germline, CDR1 is SGHTA, CDR2 FQGNSA. With 1 base removed from V and 2 bases from J, the gap between germline ends came to 10 bases. In DNA form, the CDR3 reads TGTGCCAGCAGCTTAGACTTGAGCCACACAGATACGCAGTATTTT. Amino acid sequence: CASSLDLSHTDTQYF.

This clonotype was counted ten times or more. This rearrangement joins TRBV20-1 to TRBJ2-1, with 8 bases that match TRBD2. From germline, CDR1 is DFQATT and CDR2 SNEGSKA (reference sequence). The trim removed 5 bases at V and 0 bases at J, leaving 9 bases unmatched. CDR3 size: 16 residues. CDR3 in amino acids: CSALTTSGSSYNEQFF. In DNA form, the CDR3 reads TGCAGTGCTCTCACTACGAGCGGGAGCTCCTACAATGAGCAGTTCTTC.

This clonotype was recorded at least ten times. CDR3: CASSRESMGYGYTF. In DNA, the CDR3 is TGTGCCAGCAGTCGAGAGTCTATGGGCTATGGCTACACCTTC. The V gene is TRBV27, the J gene TRBJ1-2; no firm D call. Between the trimmed V and J ends, which lost 5 bases and 4 bases, there was a span of 14 bases. The CDR3 totals 14 residues. CDR1 is MNHEY and CDR2 is SMNVEV in the germline V gene (reference sequence).

In its sample, this clonotype was seen many times. The rearrangement joins TRBV2 to TRBJ1-4; 7 nucleotides agree with TRBD1. Trimming removed 3 bases from V and 3 bases from J; junction bases left unmatched: 4. Germline CDR1 SNHLY, CDR2 FYNNEI. The CDR3 runs to 15 residues. CDR3 bases: TGTGCCAGCAGTGATCCAGGGGGACCTAATGAAAAACTGTTTTTT. It codes for CASSDPGGPNEKLFF.

A few counts support this clonotype. This chain links TRBV19 with TRBJ2-1; D gene unclear. The germline V gene has CDR1 LNHDA and CDR2 SQIVND (reference sequence). CDR3 length equals 15 residues. V was trimmed by 5 bases and J by 0 bases, leaving 11 bases between them. The CDR3 is CASSHQASSYNEQFF. CDR3 nucleotides: TGTGCCAGTAGTCACCAAGCTAGCTCCTACAATGAGCAGTTCTTC.

This clonotype was counted at least ten times. This rearrangement joins TRBV6-6 to TRBJ2-7; TRBD1 matches 8 bases. Trimming cost V 2 bases and J 0 bases; bases outside gene matches: 3. The CDR3 length is 15 residues. The germline gives CDR1 MNHNY, CDR2 SVGAGI (reference sequence). The CDR3 nucleotides are TGTGCCAGCAGTTACGTCCAGGGGGCCTCCTACGAGCAGTACTTC. Translation gives CASSYVQGASYEQYF.

J is TRBJ2-1 and V is TRBV29-1, with 11 nucleotides matching TRBD2. Germline-derived CDR1 and CDR2 are SQVTM and ANQGSEA. The CDR3 loop spans 16 amino acids. V lost 0 bases and J lost 8; bases outside the gene matches: 9. This CDR3 is CSVEDSRLAGTDEQFF. The CDR3 coding sequence is TGCAGCGTTGAAGATTCCCGACTAGCGGGAACCGATGAGCAGTTCTTC.

This clonotype was detected only a few times. Germline and junction disagree at one end, which may indicate a read error. V gene TRBV2 combines with J gene TRBJ1-3; 7 positions match TRBD1. CDR3 length: 15 residues. The germline V gene encodes CDR1 SNHLY and CDR2 FYNNEI. As DNA, the CDR3 is TGTGCCAGCAGTGCGTCTGGACAGGCAGGAACCACCATATATTTT. This encodes CASSASGQAGTTIYF.

This clonotype has ten or more counts. The chain uses TRBV29-1 and TRBJ1-1, with D unclear. The germline V and J ends were trimmed by 6 bases and 3 bases, with 14 bases remaining between them. The CDR3 length is 13 residues. Germline V gene data show CDR1 as SQVTM and CDR2 as ANQGSEA. The CDR3 nucleotides are TGCAGCGTGGACGGACGGGTGGACACTGAAGCTTTCTTT. This translates into CSVDGRVDTEAFF.

This clonotype was counted at least ten times. V and J are TRBV15 and TRBJ2-1; 7 nucleotides line up with TRBD1. Germline V lookup: CDR1 LNHNV, CDR2 YYDKDF (reference sequence). This CDR3 is built from 15 residues. V lost 5 bases and J lost 5; bases outside the gene matches: 9. The CDR3 region is CATSRDRIENNEQFF. CDR3 in DNA: TGTGCCACCAGCCGGGACAGAATAGAAAACAATGAGCAGTTCTTC.

This clonotype was seen a few times. J is TRBJ2-3 and V is TRBV19, with 10 bases that match TRBD1. The CDR3 has 18 amino acids. Trimming cost V 5 bases and J 5 bases; bases outside gene matches: 16. Germline-derived CDR1 and CDR2 are LNHDA and SQIVND (reference sequence). The CDR3 sequence is CASSPSRRTGGGVDTQYF. DNA for the CDR3: TGTGCCAGTAGTCCCTCAAGAAGGACAGGGGGAGGAGTAGATACGCAGTATTTT.

This clonotype was detected ten times or more. The chain recombines TRBV10-3 with TRBJ2-3, with 9 bases matching TRBD1. Germline V lookup: CDR1 ENHRY, CDR2 SYGVKD. V lost 7 bases and J lost 4; bases outside the gene matches: 6. CDR3 length equals 14 residues. The CDR3 region has the DNA TGTGCCATCACTCCCGGGACAGGGTCAGATACGCAGTATTTT. The encoded protein is CAITPGTGSDTQYF.

In its sample, this clonotype was seen a few times. It may be a read error: a sequence one base away is much more abundant. The chain combines TRBV29-1 with TRBJ1-1, with D unresolved. From germline, CDR1 is SQVTM and CDR2 ANQGSEA. CDR3 length: 13 residues. V shed 7 bases and J shed 0 bases, with 12 bases lying between them. CDR3 sequence: CSDEARMNTEAFF. The CDR3, as DNA: TGCAGCGATGAGGCCAGAATGAACACTGAAGCTTTCTTT.

This clonotype appeared many times. The chain combines TRBV18 with TRBJ2-1; tentative D call: TRBD2 (5 bases). V was trimmed by 2 bases and J by 7 bases, leaving 21 bases between them. Germline CDR1 is KGHSH and CDR2 is LQKENI. This CDR3 is 17 amino acids long. CDR3 loop: CASSPIVRGTSGNEQFF. CDR3 in DNA: TGTGCCAGCTCACCAATTGTACGCGGCACCTCGGGGAATGAGCAGTTCTTC.

This clonotype came up many times. V is TRBV3-1 and J is TRBJ2-1; 11 positions match TRBD2. Germline V gene sequence: CDR1 LGHDT, CDR2 YNNKEL (reference sequence). V was clipped by 2 bases and J by 0 bases; unmatched bases: 6. This CDR3 has 18 residues. The CDR3 sequence: CASSQKLAGGASYNEQFF. In nucleotides, the CDR3 is TGTGCCAGCAGCCAAAAGCTAGCGGGAGGCGCCTCCTACAATGAGCAGTTCTTC.

This clonotype was observed a handful of times. The chain has TRBV6-1 and TRBJ1-4; no definite D call. Germline V gives CDR1 MNHNS, CDR2 SASEGT. V shed 7 bases and J shed 5 bases, with 14 bases lying between them. This CDR3 region has 14 residues. Written as DNA, the CDR3 is TGTGCCAGCAACCCGACCCCGAGGAATGAAAAACTGTTTTTT. Translation: CASNPTPRNEKLFF.

As to this clonotype: A much larger clone lies one base from this, so it may be a read error. V and J are TRBV12-3 or TRBV12-4 and TRBJ2-7, with D possibly TRBD1 on 5 matching bases. The CDR3 extends over 12 amino acids. The CDR3 loop is CASSAGNHEQCF. CDR3 sequence (DNA): TGTGCCAGCAGTGCAGGGAATCACGAGCAGTGCTTC.

A word on this clonotype: Given a much more abundant clone one base away, this may be a read error. The chain's CDR3 is CVPRGGSYNEQFF. CDR3 in DNA: TGTGTGCCCCGGGGAGGATCCTACAATGAGCAGTTCTTC. The rearrangement uses TRBV30 and TRBJ2-1, with D possibly TRBD2 on 6 matching bases. CDR1 and CDR2 (germline): GTSNPN, SVGIG (reference sequence). This CDR3 contains 13 residues.